The clone carrying this T cell receptor (beta chain) turned up a few times. Antigen unknown. Germline V CDR1 and CDR2: SGDLS, YYNGEE. The CDR3 covers 14 residues. V lost 4 bases, J lost 1 base, and 11 bases lay in between. TCRdb re-called the 5' RACE reads through MiXCR, storing one row per CDR3 protein. The sample records hundreds of thousands of distinct CDR3 sequences, around 27% being singletons. This entry is derived from a study of T-cell memory formation after mild COVID-19. On the study more broadly: The study found TCR clusters largely donor specific.

Study-level findings and limits: The pre-infection memory compartment contained some responding clones, suggesting cross-reactive memory joined. Among contracting clones, CD4+ were mainly CM/EM and CD8+ enriched in EMRA. Nothing confirmed that second-wave clones peaking on day 37 were specific for SARS-CoV-2.

The chain is built from TRBV9 and TRBJ1-1; D perhaps matches TRBD1 (6 bases). The specimen sequenced was PBMCs or a T cell subset sorted from them (not recorded which). The clonotype comes from an adult woman who had mild COVID-19 (a few samples of this study predate the infection). Cell type and time point are not known. The CDR3 DNA reads TGTGCCAGCAGCCCTATGGACAGGAACACTGAAGCTTTCTTT. Translation: CASSPMDRNTEAFF. Drawing the rest from reference TRBV9 and TRBJ1-1, the complete variable domain is DSGVTQTPKHLITATGQRVTLRCSPRSGDLSVYWYQQSLDQGLQFLIQYYNGEERAKGNILERFSAQQFPDLHSELNLSSLELGDSALYFCASSPMDRNTEAFFGQGTRLTVV.